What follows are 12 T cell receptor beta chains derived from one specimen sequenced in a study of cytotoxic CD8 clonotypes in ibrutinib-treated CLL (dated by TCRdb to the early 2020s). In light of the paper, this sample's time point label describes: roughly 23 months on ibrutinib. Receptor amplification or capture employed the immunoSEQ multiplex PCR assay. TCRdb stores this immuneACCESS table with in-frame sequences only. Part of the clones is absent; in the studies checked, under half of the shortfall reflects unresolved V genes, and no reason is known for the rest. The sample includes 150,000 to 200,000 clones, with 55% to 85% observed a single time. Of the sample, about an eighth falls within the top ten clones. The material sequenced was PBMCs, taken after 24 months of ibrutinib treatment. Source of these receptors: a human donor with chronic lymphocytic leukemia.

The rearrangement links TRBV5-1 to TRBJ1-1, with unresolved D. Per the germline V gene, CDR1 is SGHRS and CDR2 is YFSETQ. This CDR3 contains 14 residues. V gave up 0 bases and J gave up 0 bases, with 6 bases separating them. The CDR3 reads CASSLADLNTEAFF. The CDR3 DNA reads TGCGCCAGCAGCTTGGCCGACCTGAACACTGAAGCTTTCTTT.

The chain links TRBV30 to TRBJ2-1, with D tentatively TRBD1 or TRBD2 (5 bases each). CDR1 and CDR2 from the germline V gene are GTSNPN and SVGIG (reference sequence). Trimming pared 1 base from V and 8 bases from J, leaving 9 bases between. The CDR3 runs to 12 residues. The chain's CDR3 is CAWSGDRDEQFF. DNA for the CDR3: TGTGCCTGGAGTGGGGACCGAGATGAGCAGTTCTTC.

In DNA form, the CDR3 reads TGTGCCAGCAGCTTAGTGGATCGGGGGAGGGGCGCTGAAGCTTTCTTT. This translates into CASSLVDRGRGAEAFF. The chain has TRBV7-2 and TRBJ1-1; D may be TRBD1 (5 bases). Trimming removed 1 base at V and 6 bases at J, with 18 bases between. The CDR3 length is 16 residues. Germline V gene sequence: CDR1 SGHTA, CDR2 FQGNSA.

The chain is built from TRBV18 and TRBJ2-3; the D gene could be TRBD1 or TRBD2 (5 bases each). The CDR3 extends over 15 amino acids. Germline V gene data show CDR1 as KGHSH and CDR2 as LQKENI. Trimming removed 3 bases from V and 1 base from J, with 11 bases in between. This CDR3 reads CASSPGRDGTDTQYF. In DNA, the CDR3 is TGTGCCAGCTCACCGGGTCGGGACGGCACAGATACGCAGTATTTT.

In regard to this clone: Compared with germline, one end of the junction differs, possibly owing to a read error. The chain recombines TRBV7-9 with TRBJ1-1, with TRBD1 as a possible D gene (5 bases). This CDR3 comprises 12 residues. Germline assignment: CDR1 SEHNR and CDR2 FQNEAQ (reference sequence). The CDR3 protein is CASSLEGTDINF. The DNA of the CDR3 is TGTGCCAGCAGCTTAGAGGGGACGGACATAAACTTT.

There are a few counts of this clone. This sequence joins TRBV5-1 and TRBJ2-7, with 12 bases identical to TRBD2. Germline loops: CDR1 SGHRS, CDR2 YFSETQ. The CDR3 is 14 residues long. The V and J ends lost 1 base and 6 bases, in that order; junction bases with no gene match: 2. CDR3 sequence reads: CASSLTSGRSEQYF. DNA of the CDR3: TGCGCCAGCAGCTTGACTAGCGGGAGGAGCGAGCAGTACTTC.

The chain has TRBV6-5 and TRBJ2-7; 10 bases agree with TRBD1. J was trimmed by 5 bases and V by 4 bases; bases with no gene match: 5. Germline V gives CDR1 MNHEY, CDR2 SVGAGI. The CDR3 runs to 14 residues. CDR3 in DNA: TGTGCCAGCAGTTGGGGACAGGGGTGGGACGAGCAGTACTTC. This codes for CASSWGQGWDEQYF.

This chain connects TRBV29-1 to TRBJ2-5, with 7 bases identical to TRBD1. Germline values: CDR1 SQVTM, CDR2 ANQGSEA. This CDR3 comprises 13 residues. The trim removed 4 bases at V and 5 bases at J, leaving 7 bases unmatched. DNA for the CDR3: TGCAGCGTTGGGGGACAGTACGGGGAGACCCAGTACTTC. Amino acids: CSVGGQYGETQYF.

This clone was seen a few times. The CDR3 DNA follows: TGTGCCAGCAGCGTAGCCCTTTCCTACAATGAGCAGTTCTTC. This gives the protein CASSVALSYNEQFF. The chain couples TRBV9 to TRBJ2-1, with no clear D. There are 14 residues in the CDR3. V lost 0 bases and J 1 base, leaving 5 bases between the germline ends. Germline CDR1 reads SGDLS; CDR2 reads YYNGEE.

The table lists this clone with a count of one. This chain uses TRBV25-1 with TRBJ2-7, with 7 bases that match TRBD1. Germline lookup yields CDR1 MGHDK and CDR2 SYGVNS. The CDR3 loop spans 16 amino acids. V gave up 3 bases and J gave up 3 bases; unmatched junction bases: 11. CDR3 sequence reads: CASSDSDRRTVYEQYF. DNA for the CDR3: TGTGCCAGCAGTGACTCGGACAGGAGGACTGTCTACGAGCAGTACTTC.

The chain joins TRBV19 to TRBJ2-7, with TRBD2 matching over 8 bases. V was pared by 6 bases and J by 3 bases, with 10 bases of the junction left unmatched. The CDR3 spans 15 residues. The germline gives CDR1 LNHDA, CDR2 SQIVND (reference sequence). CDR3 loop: CASSPSQLADYEQYF. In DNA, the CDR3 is TGTGCCAGTAGCCCGTCACAACTAGCGGACTACGAGCAGTACTTC.

The CDR3 here is CASSSSGTYNEQFF. As DNA, the CDR3 is TGTGCCAGCAGTTCTAGCGGAACCTACAATGAGCAGTTCTTC. The chain uses TRBV27 and TRBJ2-1, with 7 bases fitting TRBD2. Germline V gene sequence: CDR1 MNHEY, CDR2 SMNVEV (reference sequence). The V gene end was trimmed by 4 bases and the J gene end by 2 bases; junction bases not matched to a gene: 2. The CDR3 length is 14 residues.